The T cell receptor (beta chain) described here comes from a study of T cell responses to AZD1222 COVID-19 vaccine. Study-level points and caveats: Baseline serostatus was positive in only a handful of AZD1222 recipients. Spike-specific TCRs gained breadth and depth after people received two AZD1222 doses.

CDR3 length equals 14 residues. Germline-derived CDR1 and CDR2 are SGHVS and FQNEAQ. V was cut by 1 base and J by 5 bases, with 11 bases left in between. Remarks on this clone: Antigen unknown.

Pooled together were second doses at about 4 or about 12 weeks. Some clones are missing from TCRdb's copy, which holds only in-frame ones; the method was immunoSEQ multiplex PCR. The profile shows 180,000 or so clones, 90% to 95% of them singletons. Sequencing used peripheral blood, obtained 28 days after the second AZD1222 dose. The clonotype comes from an adult who received the AZD1222 COVID-19 vaccine. The rearrangement uses TRBV7-8 and TRBJ1-2; TRBD1 is a possible D gene (5 bases). In nucleotides, the CDR3 is TGTGCCAGCAGCTTAGAGGAGACAGTTTATGGCTACACCTTC. This sequence encodes CASSLEETVYGYTF.